In its sample, the clone carrying this TCR beta chain was seen a few times. The antigen remains unidentified. Germline CDR1 LGHDT, CDR2 YNNKEL (reference sequence). The CDR3 is 20 residues long. Unmatched junction bases numbered 16, after V lost 5 bases and J lost 0 bases. A quantitative 5'-RACE method, one with molecular barcodes, was used to make TCR beta libraries. MiXCR, applied by TCRdb to the 5' RACE reads, yields one record per CDR3 protein. The sample has about 240,000 distinct CDR3 sequences, approximately 11% seen once. This sample was included in a study of CD8 T cells in ankylosing spondylitis. Study-wide findings and caveats: In synovial fluid and blood from reactive arthritis, some motif variants were previously reported.

The chain uses TRBV3-1 and TRBJ2-2; 9 nucleotides line up with TRBD2. This clonotype was obtained from a male donor with ankylosing spondylitis or in good health (not recorded which). Material: blood, either unsorted or a sorted T cell fraction (not recorded which). This CDR3 is CASSNPPGESGGTNTGELFF. As DNA, the CDR3 is TGTGCCAGCAGCAATCCCCCGGGAGAGAGCGGGGGGACGAACACCGGGGAGCTGTTTTTT.